A single sample is the source of the 25 T cell receptor beta chains below, sequenced in a study of T cell repertoires in cytomegalovirus infection. One entry per CDR3 protein, called by TCRdb with MiXCR from the reads. The sample records 560,000 or so distinct CDR3 sequences, about 15% being singletons. The sequencing input was CD8+ T cells from PBMCs. All receptors derive from a human donor in good health (CMV status not recorded). Some clones in this sample may be carry-over from other donors' samples.

In this sample, this clonotype turned up many times. V and J are TRBV7-9 and TRBJ1-1, with 8 bases fitting TRBD1. CDR3 length: 15 residues. Germline V lookup: CDR1 SEHNR, CDR2 FQNEAQ (reference sequence). V shed 4 bases and J 4 bases; nucleotides not matched to a gene: 8. CDR3 region: CASSYRQGIATEAFF. The CDR3 region has the DNA TGTGCCAGCAGCTACCGACAGGGGATAGCCACTGAAGCTTTCTTT. Combining the CDR3 with reference TRBV7-9 and TRBJ1-1 gives the whole variable domain DTGVSQNPRHKITKRGQNVTFRCDPISEHNRLYWYRQTLGQGPEFLTYFQNEAQLEKSRLLSDRFSAERPKGSFSTLEIQRTEQGDSAMYLCASSYRQGIATEAFFGQGTRLTVV.

In this sample, this clonotype turned up many times. This chain uses TRBV7-9 with TRBJ2-5; TRBD1 matches 12 bases. The ends lost 5 bases at V and 1 base at J; junction bases unmatched: 5. The length of the CDR3 is 16 residues. Germline V gene lookup returns CDR1 SEHNR and CDR2 FQNEAQ (reference sequence). The CDR3 DNA reads as TGTGCCAGCAGCGTGGGACAGGGGGCGGGCCAAGAGACCCAGTACTTC. It codes for CASSVGQGAGQETQYF.

This clonotype was seen at least ten times. The chain links TRBV19 to TRBJ2-1; 13 bases fit TRBD2. Germline V CDR1 and CDR2: LNHDA, SQIVND (reference sequence). V shed 3 bases and J 7 bases; nucleotides not matched to a gene: 12. The CDR3 length is 18 residues. The DNA of the CDR3 is TGTGCCAGTAGTATTAGAACGACTAGCGGGGGGTGGTCGAATGAGCAGTTCTTC. It specifies CASSIRTTSGGWSNEQFF.

This clonotype was counted only a few times. This sequence joins TRBV19 and TRBJ1-4; 7 bases match TRBD1. Trimming removed 5 bases from V and 1 base from J; junction bases left unmatched: 7. The CDR3 totals 16 residues. The germline V gene has CDR1 LNHDA and CDR2 SQIVND (reference sequence). CDR3 amino acids: CASSPRQGGTNEKLFF. The CDR3 bases are TGTGCCAGTAGTCCTCGACAGGGTGGAACTAATGAAAAACTGTTTTTT.

This clonotype was seen ten or more times. The chain joins TRBV12-5 to TRBJ1-1; 10 nucleotides line up with TRBD1. Germline V gene data show CDR1 as LGHNT and CDR2 as FRNRAP. J gave up 5 bases and V 3 bases, and 3 bases lay outside the gene matches. The CDR3 runs 14 residues. For the CDR3, the DNA is TGTGCTAGTGGTTTCGGGACAGGGGTTACTGAAGCTTTCTTT. It is translated as CASGFGTGVTEAFF.

This clonotype was seen a handful of times. The CDR3 is CASSLPGTPGADTQYF. CDR3 nucleotides: TGTGCCAGCAGTTTACCCGGGACGCCCGGGGCAGATACGCAGTATTTT. V gene TRBV27 combines with J gene TRBJ2-3; D assignment may be TRBD1 or TRBD2 (5 bases each). Germline V CDR1 and CDR2: MNHEY, SMNVEV (reference sequence). The CDR3 contains 16 residues. V was shortened by 2 bases and J by 4 bases, with 16 bases between the two germline ends.

This clonotype occurred a few times. The CDR3, as DNA: TGTGCCAGTAGTATCTACTGGAACACTGAAGCTTTCTTT. Protein sequence: CASSIYWNTEAFF. The J gene is TRBJ1-1, the V gene TRBV19; D is uncertain. Germline V lookup: CDR1 LNHDA, CDR2 SQIVND (reference sequence). This CDR3 spans 13 amino acids. Trimming cost V 3 bases and J 1 base, with 6 bases left between them.

This clonotype was observed many times. The CDR3 protein is CASSSNLQSGNHEQYF. CDR3 bases: TGTGCCAGCAGCTCTAACTTACAGTCGGGGAACCACGAGCAGTACTTC. The chain has TRBV7-2 and TRBJ2-7, with a tentative D call TRBD2 (5 bases). The CDR3 length is 16 residues. V dropped 4 bases and J dropped 5 bases, with 21 bases sitting between them. Germline V gene data show CDR1 as SGHTA and CDR2 as FQGNSA.

In this sample, this clonotype turned up many times. The chain uses TRBV7-9 and TRBJ1-2; weak D call: TRBD1 (5 bases). The CDR3 is 14 residues long. Germline loops: CDR1 SEHNR, CDR2 FQNEAQ (reference sequence). The V and J ends lost 4 bases and 6 bases respectively, with 15 bases between them. CDR3 loop: CASSSTTGGNGYTF. CDR3 DNA: TGTGCCAGCAGCTCAACAACGGGGGGTAATGGCTACACCTTC.

The chain employs TRBV9 and TRBJ1-2; 11 bases match TRBD1. V shed 4 bases, J shed 7 bases, and the junction held 9 bases outside the gene matches. Germline V lookup: CDR1 SGDLS, CDR2 YYNGEE. CDR3 length equals 15 residues. This chain's CDR3 is CASSSWTGGASGYTF. The CDR3 DNA is TGTGCCAGCAGCTCCTGGACAGGGGGCGCGTCTGGCTACACCTTC.

This clonotype was seen repeatedly, ten times or more. The gene calls are TRBV6-1 and TRBJ2-3; 8 bases align to TRBD1. Per the germline V gene, CDR1 is MNHNS and CDR2 is SASEGT. This CDR3 has 18 residues. V shed 1 base and J 7 bases; nucleotides not matched to a gene: 16. The DNA of the CDR3 is TGTGCCAGCAGTGAAGAAGGAGGTCGGGCAGGGGGCATGAATACGCAGTATTTT. Protein product: CASSEEGGRAGGMNTQYF.

V usage is TRBV20-1 and J usage is TRBJ2-7; no definite D call. The CDR3 sequence is 14 residues long. CDR1 and CDR2 from the germline V gene are DFQATT and SNEGSKA (reference sequence). V was clipped by 3 bases and J by 2 bases, with 14 bases between them. CDR3 loop: CSARALDVTYEQYF. Written as DNA, the CDR3 is TGCAGTGCTAGGGCACTGGACGTTACCTACGAGCAGTACTTC.

A note on this clonotype: A read error is possible here, since a much larger clone lies one base away. V is TRBV15 and J is TRBJ2-2; a possible D gene is TRBD2 (5 bases). The CDR3 covers 15 residues. Germline V gives CDR1 LNHNV, CDR2 YYDKDF (reference sequence). The CDR3 coding sequence is TGTGCCACCAGCAGAGATAGAGCGAACACCGGGGTGCTGTTTTTT. This gives the protein CATSRDRANTGVLFF.

The chain links TRBV19 to TRBJ2-2, with a weak D call TRBD1 (8 bases). Trimming removed 5 bases from V and 7 bases from J, with 17 bases in between. The CDR3 has 15 amino acids. Per germline, CDR1 LNHDA and CDR2 SQIVND (reference sequence). The CDR3 DNA sequence: TGTGCCAGTAGTTTCCAACAGGGGGGGGTCGGGGAGCTGTTTTTT. It codes for CASSFQQGGVGELFF.

This clonotype has only a few counts. This chain joins TRBV30 and TRBJ2-7; D is perhaps TRBD1 (6 bases). This CDR3 region has 13 residues. With 2 bases removed from V and 4 bases from J, the gap between germline ends came to 12 bases. Germline V CDR1 and CDR2: GTSNPN, SVGIG (reference sequence). DNA for the CDR3: TGTGCCTGGAGTTGGCAGGGGCGTTACGAGCAGTACTTC. The encoded protein is CAWSWQGRYEQYF.

Only a few counts were recorded for this clonotype. This chain connects TRBV27 to TRBJ2-1, with TRBD2 matching over 8 bases. This CDR3 is 16 amino acids long. Per germline, CDR1 MNHEY and CDR2 SMNVEV (reference sequence). V dropped 6 bases and J dropped 2; count of bases not matched to a gene: 9. The CDR3 here is CASRKAGEGPYNEQFF. DNA of the CDR3: TGTGCCAGCAGAAAAGCGGGAGAGGGTCCCTACAATGAGCAGTTCTTC.

Notes on this clonotype: Being one base from a much bigger clone, this may be a read error. The rearrangement links TRBV12-3 or TRBV12-4 to TRBJ2-2; D unresolved. Trimming removed 3 bases at V and 4 bases at J, with 9 bases between. This CDR3 is 14 amino acids long. Here the CDR3 reads CASSFVRPTGELFF. The DNA for the CDR3 is TGTGCCAGCAGTTTCGTTAGGCCCACCGGGGAGCTGTTTTTT.

A few counts support this clonotype. This chain joins TRBV6-1 and TRBJ1-2; maybe TRBD1 (5 bases). Trimming removed 4 bases at V and 1 base at J, with 10 bases between. Germline V gene lookup returns CDR1 MNHNS and CDR2 SASEGT. This CDR3 is 14 amino acids long. CDR3 in DNA: TGTGCCAGCAGTGCCCGGGACGTTAACTATGGCTACACCTTC. Its protein is CASSARDVNYGYTF.

This chain connects TRBV11-2 to TRBJ1-4; no definite D call. Germline V CDR1 and CDR2: SGHAT, FQNNGV. There are 15 residues in the CDR3. Trimming left V 1 base short and J 3 bases short, with 9 bases between. The CDR3 bases are TGTGCCAGCAGCTTAGCGGCCGCTGCTAATGAAAAACTGTTTTTT. This codes for CASSLAAAANEKLFF.

This clonotype was counted at least ten times. The rearrangement joins TRBV7-9 to TRBJ2-1; the D gene could be TRBD1 or TRBD2 (5 bases each). Germline CDR1 and CDR2: SEHNR and FQNEAQ (reference sequence). The CDR3 is 15 residues long. V dropped 5 bases and J dropped 9 bases, with 20 bases sitting between them. CDR3 region: CASSARDVAFGEQFF. CDR3 DNA sequence: TGTGCCAGCAGCGCCCGGGACGTCGCATTTGGTGAGCAGTTCTTC.

The chain employs TRBV4-2 and TRBJ1-1; D remains unclear. The germline gives CDR1 LGHNA, CDR2 YNFKEQ. Trimming stripped 4 bases from V and 1 base from J, with 13 bases between. The CDR3 runs to 15 residues. The chain's CDR3 is CASSPTPMGNTEAFF. CDR3 bases: TGTGCCAGCAGCCCTACACCCATGGGGAACACTGAAGCTTTCTTT.

V gene TRBV2 combines with J gene TRBJ2-3; D may be TRBD1 or TRBD2 (5 bases each). CDR1 is SNHLY and CDR2 is FYNNEI in the germline V gene. The CDR3 has 12 amino acids. V was clipped by 8 bases and J by 3 bases, with 9 bases between them. The CDR3 reads CASPGRTDTQYF. CDR3 coding DNA: TGTGCCAGCCCGGGGCGAACAGATACGCAGTATTTT. Drawing the rest from reference TRBV2 and TRBJ2-3, the complete variable domain is EPEVTQTPSHQVTQMGQEVILRCVPISNHLYFYWYRQILGQKVEFLVSFYNNEISEKSEIFDDQFSVERPDGSNFTLKIRSTKLEDSAMYFCASPGRTDTQYFGPGTRLTVL.

This clonotype was seen many times. This chain uses TRBV28 with TRBJ1-5; D gene ambiguous. Germline values: CDR1 MDHEN, CDR2 SYDVKM. The CDR3 runs to 11 residues. V was pared by 8 bases and J by 3 bases, with 5 bases between. CDR3 residues: CASFDNQPQHF. CDR3 DNA sequence: TGTGCCAGCTTTGACAATCAGCCCCAGCATTTT. The full variable domain, its missing parts supplied by reference TRBV28 and TRBJ1-5, is DVKVTQSSRYLVKRTGEKVFLECVQDMDHENMFWYRQDPGLGLRLIYFSYDVKMKEKGDIPEGYSVSREKKERFSLILESASTNQTSMYLCASFDNQPQHFGDGTRLSIL.

The chain joins TRBV9 to TRBJ2-7; 11 nucleotides line up with TRBD1. Trimming at V came to 0 bases and at J to 5 bases, leaving 10 bases not matched to a gene. The germline gives CDR1 SGDLS, CDR2 YYNGEE. The CDR3 is 17 amino acids. CDR3 amino acids: CASSVGPGTGGTDEQYF. The CDR3 coding sequence is TGTGCCAGCAGCGTAGGCCCGGGGACAGGGGGAACTGACGAGCAGTACTTC.

In the case of this clonotype: This likely comes from a read error, as the CDR3 has no conserved phenylalanine or tryptophan at its end. The rearrangement uses TRBV12-3 or TRBV12-4 and TRBJ1-5; D is unclear. This CDR3 is 13 amino acids long. The CDR3 region is CSSSLSQARPQHV. The CDR3 nucleotides are TGTTCCAGCAGTTTAAGTCAGGCGAGGCCCCAGCATGTA.